The 10 T cell receptor beta chains below were found in one sample sequenced in a study of CD8 T cells in ankylosing spondylitis. From the 5' RACE reads, TCRdb called clonotypes with MiXCR, one entry per CDR3 protein. The sample includes approximately 220,000 distinct CDR3 sequences, around 25% of them seen just once. Sequencing was performed on blood, either unsorted or a sorted T cell fraction (not recorded which). These receptors came from a male donor with ankylosing spondylitis or in good health (not recorded which).

This clonotype was seen at least ten times. The gene calls are TRBV7-9 and TRBJ2-1, with TRBD1 identical over 9 bases. Germline V gene lookup returns CDR1 SEHNR and CDR2 FQNEAQ (reference sequence). With V trimmed by 2 bases and J by 4 bases, 6 bases remained unmatched. CDR3 length: 16 amino acids. The CDR3 here is CASSLRVQGAYNEQFF. In nucleotides, the CDR3 is TGTGCCAGCAGCTTAAGGGTACAGGGGGCGTACAATGAGCAGTTCTTC. Supplemented by reference TRBV7-9 and TRBJ2-1, the full variable domain reads DTGVSQNPRHKITKRGQNVTFRCDPISEHNRLYWYRQTLGQGPEFLTYFQNEAQLEKSRLLSDRFSAERPKGSFSTLEIQRTEQGDSAMYLCASSLRVQGAYNEQFFGPGTRLTVL.

Many counts were recorded for this clonotype. J is TRBJ2-7 and V is TRBV5-1; D may be TRBD2 (6 bases). V lost 1 base and J 6 bases, leaving 14 bases between the germline ends. The CDR3 is 14 amino acids. Germline CDR1 is SGHRS and CDR2 is YFSETQ. The CDR3 nucleotides read TGCGCCAGCAGCTTGAAGGGGCAGGGAGGCGAGCAGTACTTC. Encoded protein: CASSLKGQGGEQYF.

In its sample, this clonotype was seen a few times. This chain uses TRBV20-1 with TRBJ2-3, with D perhaps matching TRBD2 (5 bases). Trimming stripped 1 base from V and 5 bases from J, with 16 bases between. CDR1 is DFQATT and CDR2 is SNEGSKA in the germline V gene (reference sequence). This CDR3 has 15 amino acids. The CDR3 nucleotides are TGCAGTGCTAGAGCTCCGGGATCCAGAGGAGATACGCAGTATTTT. Translated, it gives CSARAPGSRGDTQYF.

This clonotype was counted ten times or more. The V call is TRBV5-5, the J call TRBJ1-4; TRBD1 aligns across 12 bases. J gave up 6 bases and V 5 bases, and 14 bases lay outside the gene matches. CDR1 and CDR2 (germline): SGHKS, YYEKEE (reference sequence). The CDR3 is made up of 18 amino acids. CDR3 sequence (DNA): TGTGCCAGCAGATACTCTCCGGGACAGGGGGCGCATGATGAAAAACTGTTTTTT. Its protein product is CASRYSPGQGAHDEKLFF.

This clonotype turned up a few times. The chain has TRBV20-1 and TRBJ2-5; 14 bases line up with TRBD2. Per germline, CDR1 DFQATT and CDR2 SNEGSKA (reference sequence). Trimming took 4 bases from V and 5 from J; bases not matched to a gene: 3. The CDR3 loop spans 14 amino acids. The CDR3 DNA reads as TGCAGTGCTATGGGGACTAGCGGGAGTGAGACCCAGTACTTC. This encodes CSAMGTSGSETQYF.

The chain has TRBV29-1 and TRBJ2-5, with 8 bases that match TRBD1. Germline values: CDR1 SQVTM, CDR2 ANQGSEA. The trim removed 6 bases at V and 1 base at J, leaving 4 bases unmatched. CDR3 length: 13 residues. In nucleotides, the CDR3 is TGCAGCGTCCTTGGACAGGGCCAAGAGACCCAGTACTTC. As protein: CSVLGQGQETQYF.

This clonotype was found once. The V call is TRBV9, the J call TRBJ2-7, with TRBD2 identical over 12 bases. This CDR3 comprises 16 residues. Germline V gives CDR1 SGDLS, CDR2 YYNGEE. V lost 0 bases to trimming and J lost 3 bases; unmatched junction nucleotides: 4. CDR3 coding DNA: TGTGCCAGCAGCGTAGGCGGACTAGCGGGGATCTACGAGCAGTACTTC. Translating gives CASSVGGLAGIYEQYF.

A word on this clonotype: A clone one base away is much larger, so this may be a read error. In this CDR3 the conserved last residue, phenylalanine or tryptophan, is missing, so a read error is likely. The chain is built from TRBV3-1 and TRBJ2-3; D is perhaps TRBD1 (5 bases). The CDR3 is made up of 12 amino acids. V was trimmed by 0 bases and J by 10 bases, leaving 8 bases between them. Germline V gives CDR1 LGHDT, CDR2 YNNKEL (reference sequence). CDR3 in amino acids: CASSQDRVAQYY. CDR3 nucleotides: TGTGCCAGCAGCCAAGACAGGGTGGCGCAGTATTAT.

Points on this clonotype: At one of its ends the junction is not consistent with the germline gene, which may arise from a read error. V gene TRBV5-6 combines with J gene TRBJ2-7, with 9 bases identical to TRBD2. Germline values: CDR1 SGHDT, CDR2 YYEEEE. CDR3 length: 16 amino acids. The CDR3 reads CASSLAGGRATYDQYF. CDR3 in DNA: TGTGCCAGCAGCTTGGCGGGCGGGAGGGCGACTTACGATCAGTACTTC.

The V call is TRBV15, the J call TRBJ1-1; D uncertain. In germline, CDR1 is LNHNV, CDR2 YYDKDF (reference sequence). Trimming shortened V by 8 bases and J by 1 base, and 17 bases separated the two germline ends. The CDR3 loop spans 15 amino acids. The CDR3 loop reads CATAKNTTWNTEAFF. The CDR3 DNA reads TGTGCCACCGCCAAAAACACCACTTGGAACACTGAAGCTTTCTTT.